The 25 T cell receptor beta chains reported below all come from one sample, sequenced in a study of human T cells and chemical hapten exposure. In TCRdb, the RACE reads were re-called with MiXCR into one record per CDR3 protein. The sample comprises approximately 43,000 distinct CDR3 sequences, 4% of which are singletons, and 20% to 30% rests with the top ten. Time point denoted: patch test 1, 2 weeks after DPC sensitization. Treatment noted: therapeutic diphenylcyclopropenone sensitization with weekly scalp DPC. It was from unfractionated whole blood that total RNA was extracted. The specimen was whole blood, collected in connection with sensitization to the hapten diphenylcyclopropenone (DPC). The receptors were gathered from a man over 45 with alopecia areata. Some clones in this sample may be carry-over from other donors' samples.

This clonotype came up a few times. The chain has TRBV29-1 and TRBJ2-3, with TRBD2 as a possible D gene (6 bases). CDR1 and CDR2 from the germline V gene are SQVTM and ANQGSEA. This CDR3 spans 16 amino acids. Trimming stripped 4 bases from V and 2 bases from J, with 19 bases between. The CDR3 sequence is CSVVVAIGGYTDTQYF. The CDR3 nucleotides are TGCAGCGTTGTCGTCGCCATTGGGGGGTACACAGATACGCAGTATTTT.

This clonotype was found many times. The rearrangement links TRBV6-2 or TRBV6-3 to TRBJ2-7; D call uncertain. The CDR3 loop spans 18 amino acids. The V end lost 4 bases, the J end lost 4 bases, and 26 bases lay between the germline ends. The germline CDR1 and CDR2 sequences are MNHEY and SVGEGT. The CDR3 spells CASSSPSSVTTAPYEQYF. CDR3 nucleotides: TGTGCCAGCAGTTCCCCCTCCTCTGTGACGACCGCCCCTTACGAGCAGTACTTC.

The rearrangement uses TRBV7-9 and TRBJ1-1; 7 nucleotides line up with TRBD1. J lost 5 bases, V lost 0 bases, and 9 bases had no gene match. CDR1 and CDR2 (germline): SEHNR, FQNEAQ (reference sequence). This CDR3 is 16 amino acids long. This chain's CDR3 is CASSLAVKGALTEAFF. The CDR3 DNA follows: TGTGCCAGCAGCTTAGCAGTCAAGGGGGCGCTGACTGAAGCTTTCTTT. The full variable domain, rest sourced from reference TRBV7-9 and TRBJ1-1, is DTGVSQNPRHKITKRGQNVTFRCDPISEHNRLYWYRQTLGQGPEFLTYFQNEAQLEKSRLLSDRFSAERPKGSFSTLEIQRTEQGDSAMYLCASSLAVKGALTEAFFGQGTRLTVV.

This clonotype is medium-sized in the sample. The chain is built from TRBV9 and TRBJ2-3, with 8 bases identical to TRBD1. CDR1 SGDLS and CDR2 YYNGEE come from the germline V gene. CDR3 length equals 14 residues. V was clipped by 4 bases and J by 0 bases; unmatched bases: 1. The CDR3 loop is CASSRQGSTDTQYF. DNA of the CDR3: TGTGCCAGCAGCCGACAGGGGAGCACAGATACGCAGTATTTT.

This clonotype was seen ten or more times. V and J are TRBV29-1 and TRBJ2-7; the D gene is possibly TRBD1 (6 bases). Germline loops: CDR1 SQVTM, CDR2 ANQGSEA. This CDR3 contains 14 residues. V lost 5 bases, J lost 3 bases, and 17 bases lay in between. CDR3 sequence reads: CSVLNTGHNYEQYF. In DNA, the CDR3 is TGCAGCGTTCTTAATACGGGACACAACTACGAGCAGTACTTC.

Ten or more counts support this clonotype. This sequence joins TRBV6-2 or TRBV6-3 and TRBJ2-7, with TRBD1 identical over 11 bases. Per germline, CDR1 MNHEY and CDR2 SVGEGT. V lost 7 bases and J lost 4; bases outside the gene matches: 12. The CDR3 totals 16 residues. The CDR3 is CASTPVGQGAAYEQYF. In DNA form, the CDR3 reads TGTGCCAGCACCCCAGTCGGACAGGGGGCGGCTTACGAGCAGTACTTC.

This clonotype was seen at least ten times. The CDR3 is CASSFGAVNTQYF. In DNA form, the CDR3 reads TGTGCCAGCAGCTTTGGGGCCGTGAATACGCAGTATTTT. This sequence joins TRBV7-8 and TRBJ2-3; perhaps TRBD1 as D (5 bases). Germline V CDR1 and CDR2: SGHVS, FQNEAQ. Deletions cut 3 bases from V and 7 bases from J, with 11 bases between. CDR3 size: 13 residues.

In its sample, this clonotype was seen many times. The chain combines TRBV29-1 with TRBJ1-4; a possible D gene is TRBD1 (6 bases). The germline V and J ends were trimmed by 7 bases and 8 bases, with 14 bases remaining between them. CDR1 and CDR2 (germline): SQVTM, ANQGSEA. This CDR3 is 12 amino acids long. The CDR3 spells CSGGTTGEKLFF. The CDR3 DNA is TGCAGCGGGGGGACAACCGGCGAAAAACTGTTTTTT.

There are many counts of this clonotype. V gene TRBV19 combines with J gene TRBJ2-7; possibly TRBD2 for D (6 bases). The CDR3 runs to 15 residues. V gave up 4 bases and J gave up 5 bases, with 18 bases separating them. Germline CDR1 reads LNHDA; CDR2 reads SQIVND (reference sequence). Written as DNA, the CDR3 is TGTGCCAGTAGTAAGGAGGGGCAGCCGTTTCACGAGCAGTACTTC. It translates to CASSKEGQPFHEQYF.

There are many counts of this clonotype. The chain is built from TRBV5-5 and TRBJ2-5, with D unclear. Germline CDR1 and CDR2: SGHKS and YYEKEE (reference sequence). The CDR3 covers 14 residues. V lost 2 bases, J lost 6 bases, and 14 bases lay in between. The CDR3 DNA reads TGTGCCAGCAGCTTAGGATCTGAGAGACAGACCCAGTACTTC. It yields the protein CASSLGSERQTQYF. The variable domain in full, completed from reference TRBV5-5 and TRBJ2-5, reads DAGVTQSPTHLIKTRGQQVTLRCSPISGHKSVSWYQQVLGQGPQFIFQYYEKEERGRGNFPDRFSARQFPNYSSELNVNALLLGDSALYLCASSLGSERQTQYFGPGTRLLVL.

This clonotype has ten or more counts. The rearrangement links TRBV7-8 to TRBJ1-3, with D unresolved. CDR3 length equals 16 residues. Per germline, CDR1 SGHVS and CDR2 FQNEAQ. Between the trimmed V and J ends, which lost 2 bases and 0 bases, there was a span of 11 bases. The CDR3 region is CASSLSSGFSGNTIYF. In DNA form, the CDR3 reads TGTGCCAGCAGCTTATCCAGCGGATTCTCTGGAAACACCATATATTTT.

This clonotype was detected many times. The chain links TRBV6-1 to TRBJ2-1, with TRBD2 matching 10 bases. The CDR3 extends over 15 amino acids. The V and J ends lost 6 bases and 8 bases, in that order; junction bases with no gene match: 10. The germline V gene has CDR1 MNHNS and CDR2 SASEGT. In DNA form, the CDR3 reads TGTGCCAGCAGGGAGATCGCCGGGACTAGCGATGAGCAGTTCTTC. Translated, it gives CASREIAGTSDEQFF.

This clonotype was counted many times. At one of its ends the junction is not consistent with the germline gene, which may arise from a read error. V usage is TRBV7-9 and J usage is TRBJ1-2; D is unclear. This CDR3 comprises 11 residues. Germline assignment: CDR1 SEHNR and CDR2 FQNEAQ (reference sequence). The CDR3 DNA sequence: TGTGCCAGCAGCACCAACTACGGCTACACCTTC. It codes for CASSTNYGYTF.

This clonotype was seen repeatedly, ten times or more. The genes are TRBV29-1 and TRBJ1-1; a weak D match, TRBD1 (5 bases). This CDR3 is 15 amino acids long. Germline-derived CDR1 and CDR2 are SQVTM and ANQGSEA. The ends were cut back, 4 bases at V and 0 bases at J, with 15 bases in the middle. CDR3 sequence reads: CSVGGRLAMNTEAFF. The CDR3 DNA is TGCAGCGTTGGGGGCAGGTTGGCGATGAACACTGAAGCTTTCTTT.

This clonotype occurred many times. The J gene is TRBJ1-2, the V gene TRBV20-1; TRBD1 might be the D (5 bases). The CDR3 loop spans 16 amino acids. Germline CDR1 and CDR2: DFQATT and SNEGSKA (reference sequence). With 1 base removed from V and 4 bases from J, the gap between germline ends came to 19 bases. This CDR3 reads CSARVQGTPSSYGYTF. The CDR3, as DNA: TGCAGTGCTAGAGTCCAAGGGACTCCCTCAAGCTATGGCTACACCTTC.

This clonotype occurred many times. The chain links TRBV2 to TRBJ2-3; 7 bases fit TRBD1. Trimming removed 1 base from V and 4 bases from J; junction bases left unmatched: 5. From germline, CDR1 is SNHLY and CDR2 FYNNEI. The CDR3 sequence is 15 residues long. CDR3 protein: CASSEGDRGADTQYF. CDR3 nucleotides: TGTGCCAGCAGTGAAGGGGACAGAGGTGCAGATACGCAGTATTTT.

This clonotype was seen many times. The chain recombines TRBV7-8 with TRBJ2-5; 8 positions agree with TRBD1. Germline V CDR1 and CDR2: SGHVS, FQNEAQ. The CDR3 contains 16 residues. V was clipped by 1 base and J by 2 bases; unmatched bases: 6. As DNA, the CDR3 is TGTGCCAGCAGCTTAGGGAACCGGGACAGGCAAGAGACCCAGTACTTC. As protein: CASSLGNRDRQETQYF.

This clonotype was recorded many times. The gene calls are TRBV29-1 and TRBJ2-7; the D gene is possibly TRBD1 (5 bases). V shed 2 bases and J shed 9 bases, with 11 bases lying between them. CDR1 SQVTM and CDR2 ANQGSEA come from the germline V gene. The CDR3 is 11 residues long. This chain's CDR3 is CSVEIDSWQYF. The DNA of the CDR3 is TGCAGCGTTGAAATAGACAGCTGGCAGTACTTC.

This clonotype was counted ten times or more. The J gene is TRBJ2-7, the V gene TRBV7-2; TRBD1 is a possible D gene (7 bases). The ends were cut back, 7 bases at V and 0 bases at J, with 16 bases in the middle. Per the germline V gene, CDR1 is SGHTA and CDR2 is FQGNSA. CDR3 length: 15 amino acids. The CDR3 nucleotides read TGTGCCAGCACCAGAGGAGGGGGCCGCTCCTACGAGCAGTACTTC. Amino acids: CASTRGGGRSYEQYF.

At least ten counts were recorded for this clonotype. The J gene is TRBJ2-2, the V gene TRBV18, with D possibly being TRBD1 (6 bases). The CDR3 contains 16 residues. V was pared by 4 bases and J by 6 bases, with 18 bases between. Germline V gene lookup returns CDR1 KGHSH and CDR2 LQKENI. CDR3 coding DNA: TGTGCCAGCTCACTAACGACAGGAATCAACTCCGGGGAGCTGTTTTTT. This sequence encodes CASSLTTGINSGELFF. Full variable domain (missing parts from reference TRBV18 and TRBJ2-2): NAGVMQNPRHLVRRRGQEARLRCSPMKGHSHVYWYRQLPEEGLKFMVYLQKENIIDESGMPKERFSAEFPKEGPSILRIQQVVRGDSAAYFCASSLTTGINSGELFFGEGSRLTVL.

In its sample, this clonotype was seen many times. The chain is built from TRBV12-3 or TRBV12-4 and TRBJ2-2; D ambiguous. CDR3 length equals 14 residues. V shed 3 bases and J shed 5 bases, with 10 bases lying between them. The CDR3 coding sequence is TGTGCCAGCAGTTTTTCTAGGGAAACCGGGGAGCTGTTTTTT. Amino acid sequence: CASSFSRETGELFF.

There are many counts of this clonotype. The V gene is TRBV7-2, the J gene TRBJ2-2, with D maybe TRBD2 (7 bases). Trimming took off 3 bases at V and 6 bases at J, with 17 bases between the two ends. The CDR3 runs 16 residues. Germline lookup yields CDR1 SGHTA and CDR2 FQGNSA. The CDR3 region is CASSFRGAALAGELFF. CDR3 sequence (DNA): TGTGCCAGCAGCTTCCGGGGGGCGGCTCTGGCCGGGGAGCTGTTTTTT.

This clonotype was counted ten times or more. The CDR3 DNA follows: TGTGCCACCAGTGATCGGACTAGCGGGAATCCAAGAGGCGCTAGCACAGATACGCAGTATTTT. Its translation: CATSDRTSGNPRGASTDTQYF. The chain joins TRBV24-1 to TRBJ2-3; 12 bases match TRBD2. The CDR3 totals 21 residues. V trimming: 3 bases; J trimming: 0 bases; junction bases outside the gene matches: 15. CDR1 KGHDR and CDR2 SFDVKD come from the germline V gene.

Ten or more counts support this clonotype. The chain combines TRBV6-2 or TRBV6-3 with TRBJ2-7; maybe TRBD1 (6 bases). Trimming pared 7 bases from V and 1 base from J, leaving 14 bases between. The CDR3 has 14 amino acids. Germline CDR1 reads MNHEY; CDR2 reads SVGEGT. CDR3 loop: CASILRDTSYEQYF. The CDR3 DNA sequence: TGTGCCAGCATTCTCCGGGACACTTCCTACGAGCAGTACTTC.

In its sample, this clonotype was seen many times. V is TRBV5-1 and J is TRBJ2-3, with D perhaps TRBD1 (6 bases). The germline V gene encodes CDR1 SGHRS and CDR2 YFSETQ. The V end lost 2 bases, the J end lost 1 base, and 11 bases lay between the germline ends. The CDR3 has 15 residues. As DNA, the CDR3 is TGCGCCAGCAGCTTACAGCGGACAGGCACAGATACGCAGTATTTT. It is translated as CASSLQRTGTDTQYF.